Listed below are T cell receptor beta chains from one sample, sequenced in a study of Tregs in tolerant kidney transplant recipients. Here immunoSEQ multiplex PCR was the method, and the copy in TCRdb shows in-frame clones only, minus some. Of some 250,000 clones in the sample, around 81% are singletons; the top ten hold around 0.68%. The material sequenced was CD4+ T cells from blood. Receptors were obtained from a human donor in good health. The CDR3 runs from the conserved cysteine through the conserved F or W. The D gene is left open where the match is weak.

NA	TRBV2	TRBJ1-1	CASSVVGGDTEAFF
NA	TRBV28	TRBJ2-3	CASSLRRSTQYF
TRBD1	TRBV11-3	TRBJ2-1	CASSPGTEYNEQFF
TRBD1	TRBV6-5	TRBJ2-4	CASKPGTGRDIQYF
NA	TRBV5-1	TRBJ1-4	CASSPRAVLNEKLFF
NA	TRBV9	TRBJ2-5	CASSGGLGETQYF
NA	TRBV5-6	TRBJ1-2	CASSLAEGYTF
NA	TRBV18	TRBJ2-7	CASSPPEVPKQYF
NA	TRBV10-1	TRBJ2-7	CASSGLPPGEQYF
NA	TRBV5-1	TRBJ1-6	CASSFGGVSSYNSPLHF
TRBD2	TRBV2	TRBJ2-3	CASSGFAGGTTDTQYF
TRBD2	TRBV30	TRBJ2-1	CACSGLAGSSYNEQFF
NA	TRBV4-1	TRBJ1-5	CASSQDLGSRNQPQHF
NA	TRBV14	TRBJ2-7	CASSRTRTSVYEQYF
NA	TRBV10-3	TRBJ1-2	CAIRARGERNYGYTF
TRBD2	TRBV9	TRBJ2-3	CASSARLAVSTDTQYF
NA	TRBV6-5	TRBJ2-7	CASSSTGLQLYEQYF
NA	TRBV13	TRBJ1-3	CASRWMGVSGNTIYF
NA	TRBV6-5	TRBJ1-1	CASSYRVGEAFF
NA	TRBV6-6	TRBJ1-1	CASSYGEQVQAFF
NA	TRBV5-4	TRBJ2-5	CASSLPGDGETQYF
TRBD2	TRBV19	TRBJ2-1	CASNGPSGNYNEQFF
TRBD1	TRBV7-2	TRBJ2-3	CASSSNAGTGSATQYF
TRBD1	TRBV2	TRBJ2-2	CASSVGGAPGELFF
NA	TRBV15	TRBJ2-7	CATSRDQGTTNYEQYF
NA	TRBV19	TRBJ1-2	CASSSPGRINYGYTF
NA	TRBV27	TRBJ2-2	CASSHLRAGSGELFF
TRBD2	TRBV19	TRBJ2-1	CASSIDRTSEGPYNEQFF
NA	TRBV27	TRBJ1-5	CASSFDRLGQPQHF
NA	TRBV15	TRBJ1-1	CATSRVGVNTEAFF
NA	TRBV6-1	TRBJ2-5	CASSETVQETQYF
TRBD1	TRBV4-1	TRBJ1-5	CASSQPTGGDSNQPQHF
NA	TRBV18	TRBJ2-5	CASSPAGAQETQYF
NA	TRBV6-6	TRBJ2-5	CASSYPDGQETQYF
TRBD1	TRBV9	TRBJ2-7	CASSVGQGNYEQYF
TRBD1	TRBV29-1	TRBJ2-3	CSVGTGRGDTQYF
NA	TRBV2	TRBJ2-4	CAMEGVAKNIQYF